The sample holds one count of the clone carrying this T cell receptor (beta chain). The record originates from a study of technical replicates of blood from four donors. Repertoires were generated with immunoSEQ multiplex PCR, while TCRdb's copy carries only in-frame clones and drops some. The profile covers around 84,000 clones, with 98% appearing a single time and about 0.15% taken by the ten largest. The CDR3 is 18 amino acids. V gave up 0 bases and J gave up 8 bases; unmatched junction bases: 16. Sequenced sample: T cells isolated from PBMCs. The sequence derives from a human donor in good health. The V gene is TRBV23-1, the J gene TRBJ1-2; the match to TRBD1 covers 9 bases. TRBV23-1 is filed as an ORF, its function uncertain. CDR3 protein: CASSQSVHHRGRRRGYTF. DNA of the CDR3: TGCGCCAGCAGTCAATCGGTCCACCACAGGGGGCGACGGAGGGGCTACACCTTC.